This TCR beta chain was sequenced during a study of shared clonotypes between healthy human individuals (dated by TCRdb to 2018 to 2021). Some background on the complete study: A couple of women and a few men aged 18 to 49 years were included in the cohort. For each donor, CD4 naive and CD4 memory were each given three plates, CD8 naive was given two plates, and CD8 memory was given one plate. Blood TCR repertoires of a handful of healthy adults were deeply sequenced to estimate repertoire size and the extent of clonotype sharing between individuals. Different laboratories and diverse techniques were used to prepare libraries and sequence TCR repertoires, to increase sequencing depth and limit assay-specific biases. Leukapheresis yielded between about 0.9 and 9.5 billion PBMCs per donor.

Concerning this clone itself: It lacks a known antigen. Nothing much larger sits one base from this clone, and base qualities are not available.

Paper-wide results and their limitations: Only blood was sampled, and tissue TCR repertoires likely differ from those in blood. Pairwise subsampling indicated that sequencing depth was expected to affect the degree of clonotype sharing among donors. Estimated clonotype richness was generally larger for naive than for memory subsets. Rarefaction of sorted-subset datasets indicated incomplete sequencing despite the large sequencing depth. Clonotypes shared by all four sorted-subset donors showed higher generation probabilities than non-shared clonotypes. The small number of donors limited the genetic and exposure-history diversity represented. When four donors were compared, the shared fraction of clonotypes was about 5.2% for naive CD4, around 3.6% for naive CD8, more than 2% for memory CD4, and roughly 0.4% for memory CD8.

From its cysteine to its phenylalanine, the CDR3 spans 16 amino acids. The retained sequence is limited to the CDR3, 48 bases, with the frame set at the first base. The junction shows trimming of 6 bases on V and 7 bases on J, plus 25 bases between the germline ends. CDR1 and CDR2 (LNHDA, SQIVND) derive from the germline V gene (reference sequence). TCR CDR3 regions were amplified from genomic DNA by multiplex PCR using the deep immunoSEQ assay. Extracted genomic DNA from each cell subset was spread evenly across all wells of several immunoSEQ 96-well plates, with each plate serving as a replicate. For sorted subsets, each replicate PCR was loaded with 150 to 250 ng genomic DNA, equivalent to 30,000 to 35,000 T cell genomes. The purified libraries were quantified using a Qubit 3.0 fluorometer, sized with a Bioanalyzer 2100, and then quantified again using the KAPA Library Quantification kit. Every immunoSEQ 96-well plate was sequenced on a separate single-read 150-cycle Illumina NextSeq 550 flow cell. Turning to the authors' computational methods: Because the immunoSEQ output included only junctional sequences and no quality scores, the filtering could not be the same as the filtering used for full-length reads. To assign V/J genes and CDR3, sequences were annotated using PyIR, a Python wrapper for IgBLAST v1.9, with IMGT germline references. Reads were removed for weak V/J assignments (E-value above 1e-6), missing CDR3, stop codons, out-of-frame junctions, or ambiguous translated residues. V3J clonotypes were defined by identical inferred V gene, J gene, and CDR3 amino acid sequence. Percentage overlap between repertoires was calculated by dividing the number of shared unique clonotypes by the size of the smaller repertoire. Three approaches were used to assess repertoire richness: RTK rarefaction, the Chao1 estimator, and Recon v2.1 estimates of unobserved clonotypes. OLGA was used to compute generation probabilities for all TCRbeta clonotypes that the gDNA method yielded from a few donors. In its TCRdb copy, this immuneACCESS table keeps in-frame sequences only and misses some clones. Where compared with another copy, unresolved V genes explain less than half of these, and the others have no known cause. The DNA gave D and trimming, while V, J and clone size come from that table. The sample data list roughly 2.1 million clones, and 85% to 95% of these were observed just once. In total, the top ten clones hold around 1.7% of the sample.

CD8 naive samples were obtained by positive selection for CCR7 among CD45RO-negative cells, yielding a CD45RA+CCR7+ population from which TemRA cells were excluded. Healthy HIV-negative adults with no recently reported acute infections or vaccinations were included as donors. Every donor was a Caucasian adult living in Nashville, Tennessee, USA. Blood was collected by leukapheresis, and PBMCs were isolated by Ficoll-Histopaque density gradient centrifugation and then cryopreserved in liquid nitrogen vapor phase. Analytical flow cytometry was used to check the purity and quantity of every magnetically sorted T cell population. Genomic DNA was isolated from every sorted fraction and measured by UV absorbance on a Nanodrop 2000c.

The sequenced material came from naive CD8+ T cells from PBMCs. The label giving this sample's cell subset or site can be read as: CD45RA+CCR7+. The TCR was taken from a man between 18 and 29 years old in good health. Some clones in this sample may be carry-over from other donors' samples. The rearrangement combines TRBV19 with TRBJ2-7; TRBD1 might be the D gene, on 6 matching bases. The bases read TGTGCCAGTAGCCTCCACCCGACAGGACCCAAGGGGGAGCAGTACTTC. This sequence encodes CASSLHPTGPKGEQYF.